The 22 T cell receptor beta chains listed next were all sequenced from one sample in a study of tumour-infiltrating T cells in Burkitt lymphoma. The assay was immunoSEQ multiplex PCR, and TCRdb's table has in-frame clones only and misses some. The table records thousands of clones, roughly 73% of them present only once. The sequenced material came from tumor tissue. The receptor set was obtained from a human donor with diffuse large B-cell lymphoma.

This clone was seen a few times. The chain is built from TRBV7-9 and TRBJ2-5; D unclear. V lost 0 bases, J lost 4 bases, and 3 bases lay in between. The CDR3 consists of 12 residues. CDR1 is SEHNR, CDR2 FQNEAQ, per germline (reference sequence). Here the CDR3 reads CASSLAPETQYF. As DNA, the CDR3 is TGTGCCAGCAGCTTAGCTCCAGAGACCCAGTACTTC.

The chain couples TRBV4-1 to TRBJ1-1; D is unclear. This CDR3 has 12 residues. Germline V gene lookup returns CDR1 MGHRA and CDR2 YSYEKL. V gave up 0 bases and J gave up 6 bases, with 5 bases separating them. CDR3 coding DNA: TGCGCCAGCAGCCAAGATGCGGCTGAAGCTTTCTTT. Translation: CASSQDAAEAFF.

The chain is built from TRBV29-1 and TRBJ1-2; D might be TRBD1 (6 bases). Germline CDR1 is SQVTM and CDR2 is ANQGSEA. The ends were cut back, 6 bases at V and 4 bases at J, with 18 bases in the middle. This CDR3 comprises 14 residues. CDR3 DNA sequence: TGCAGCGTGAGCCCCTTCGACAGGAGCTATGGCTACACCTTC. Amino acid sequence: CSVSPFDRSYGYTF.

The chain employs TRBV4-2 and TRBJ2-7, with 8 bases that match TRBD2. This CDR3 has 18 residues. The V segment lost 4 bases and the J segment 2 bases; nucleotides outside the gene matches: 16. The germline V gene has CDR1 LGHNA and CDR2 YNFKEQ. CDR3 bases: TGTGCCAGCAGCCGACGAAGGTCCGGACTAGCCCCCACCTACGAGCAGTACTTC. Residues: CASSRRRSGLAPTYEQYF.

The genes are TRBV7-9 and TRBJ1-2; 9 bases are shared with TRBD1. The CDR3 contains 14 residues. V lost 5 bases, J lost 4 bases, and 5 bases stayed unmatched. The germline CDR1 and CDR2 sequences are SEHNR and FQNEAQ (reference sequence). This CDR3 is CASSRDRASYGYTF. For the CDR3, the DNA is TGTGCCAGCAGCCGGGACAGGGCTAGCTATGGCTACACCTTC.

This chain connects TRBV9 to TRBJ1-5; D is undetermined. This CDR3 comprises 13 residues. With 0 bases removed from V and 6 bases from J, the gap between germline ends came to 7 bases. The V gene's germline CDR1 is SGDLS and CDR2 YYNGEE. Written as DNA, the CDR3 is TGTGCCAGCAGCGTAGGATCGAGTCAGCCCCAGCATTTT. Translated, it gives CASSVGSSQPQHF. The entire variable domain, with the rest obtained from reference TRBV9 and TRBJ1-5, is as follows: DSGVTQTPKHLITATGQRVTLRCSPRSGDLSVYWYQQSLDQGLQFLIQYYNGEERAKGNILERFSAQQFPDLHSELNLSSLELGDSALYFCASSVGSSQPQHFGDGTRLSIL.

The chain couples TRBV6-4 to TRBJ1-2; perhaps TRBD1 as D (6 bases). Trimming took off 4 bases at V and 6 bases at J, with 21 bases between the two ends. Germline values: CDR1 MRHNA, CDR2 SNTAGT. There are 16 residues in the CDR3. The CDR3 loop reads CASSVSGAVGRNGYTF. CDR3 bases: TGTGCCAGCAGTGTCTCAGGGGCTGTCGGCCGGAATGGCTACACCTTC.

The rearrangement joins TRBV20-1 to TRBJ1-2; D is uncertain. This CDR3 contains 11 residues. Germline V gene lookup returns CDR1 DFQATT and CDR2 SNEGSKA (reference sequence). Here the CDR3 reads CSSRAVYGYTF. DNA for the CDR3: TGCAGCTCAAGGGCTGTGTATGGCTACACCTTC.

DNA for the CDR3: TGTGCCAGCAGGGGGGACAAGTCTGGAAACACCATATATTTT. Its translation is CASRGDKSGNTIYF. The V gene is TRBV5-4, the J gene TRBJ1-3; D might be TRBD1 (6 bases). The V and J ends lost 5 bases and 1 base respectively, with 10 bases between them. The germline V gene has CDR1 SGHNT and CDR2 YYREEE (reference sequence). This CDR3 has 14 residues.

This CDR3 is CASSPGLALTHEQYF. CDR3 sequence (DNA): TGTGCCAGCAGCCCGGGACTAGCTCTAACCCACGAGCAGTACTTC. The chain recombines TRBV7-9 with TRBJ2-7; 9 nucleotides match TRBD2. CDR3 length: 15 residues. Trimming cost V 5 bases and J 5 bases; bases outside gene matches: 10. Per the germline V gene, CDR1 is SEHNR and CDR2 is FQNEAQ (reference sequence).

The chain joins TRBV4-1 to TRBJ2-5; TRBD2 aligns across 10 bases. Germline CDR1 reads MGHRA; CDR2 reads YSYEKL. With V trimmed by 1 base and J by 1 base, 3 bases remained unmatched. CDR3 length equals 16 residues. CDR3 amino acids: CASSQGAGGLQETQYF. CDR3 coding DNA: TGCGCCAGCAGCCAAGGAGCGGGGGGGCTCCAAGAGACCCAGTACTTC.

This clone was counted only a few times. This CDR3 is CASSSMPTGQPQHF. CDR3 nucleotide sequence: TGTGCCAGCAGCTCCATGCCGACGGGGCAGCCCCAGCATTTT. V and J are TRBV9 and TRBJ1-5, with D unclear. The CDR3 extends over 14 amino acids. CDR1 is SGDLS, CDR2 YYNGEE, per germline. Trimming stripped 4 bases from V and 7 bases from J, with 15 bases between.

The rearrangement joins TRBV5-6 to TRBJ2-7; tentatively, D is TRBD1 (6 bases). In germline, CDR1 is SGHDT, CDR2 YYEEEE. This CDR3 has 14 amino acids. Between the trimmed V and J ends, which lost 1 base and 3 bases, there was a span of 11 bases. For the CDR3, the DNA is TGTGCCAGCAGCTTGTACGGACAGATCTACGAGCAGTACTTC. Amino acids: CASSLYGQIYEQYF. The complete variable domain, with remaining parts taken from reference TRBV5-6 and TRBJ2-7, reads DAGVTQSPTHLIKTRGQQVTLRCSPKSGHDTVSWYQQALGQGPQFIFQYYEEEERQRGNFPDRFSGHQFPNYSSELNVNALLLGDSALYLCASSLYGQIYEQYFGPGTRLTVT.

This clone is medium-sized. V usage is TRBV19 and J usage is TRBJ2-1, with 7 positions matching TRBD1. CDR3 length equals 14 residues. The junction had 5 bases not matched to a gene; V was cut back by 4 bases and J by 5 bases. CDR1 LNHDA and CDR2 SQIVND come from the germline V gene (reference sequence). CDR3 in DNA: TGTGCCAGTAGTACGGGACAGCTTAACAATGAGCAGTTCTTC. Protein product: CASSTGQLNNEQFF. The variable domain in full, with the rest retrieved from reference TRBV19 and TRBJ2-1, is DGGITQSPKYLFRKEGQNVTLSCEQNLNHDAMYWYRQDPGQGLRLIYYSQIVNDFQKGDIAEGYSVSREKKESFPLTVTSAQKNPTAFYLCASSTGQLNNEQFFGPGTRLTVL.

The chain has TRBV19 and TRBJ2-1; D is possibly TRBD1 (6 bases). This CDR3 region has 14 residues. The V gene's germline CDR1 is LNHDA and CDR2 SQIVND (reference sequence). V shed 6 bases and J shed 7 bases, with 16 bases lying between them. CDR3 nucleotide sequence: TGTGCCAGTAGCAAGGGGGTTCTGGTGAATGAGCAGTTCTTC. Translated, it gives CASSKGVLVNEQFF.

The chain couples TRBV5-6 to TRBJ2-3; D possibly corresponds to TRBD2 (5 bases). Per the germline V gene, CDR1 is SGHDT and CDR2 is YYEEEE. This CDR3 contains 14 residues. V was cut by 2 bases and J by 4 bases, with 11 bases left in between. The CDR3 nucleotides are TGTGCCAGCAGCTTTGTTTATAGCGCAGATACGCAGTATTTT. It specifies CASSFVYSADTQYF.

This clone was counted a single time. The CDR3 loop reads CASSQDRDRQETQYF. Written as DNA, the CDR3 is TGTGCCAGCAGTCAGGACCGGGACAGGCAAGAGACCCAGTACTTC. The chain has TRBV6-5 and TRBJ2-5, with 8 bases identical to TRBD1. The CDR3 sequence is 15 residues long. J was trimmed by 2 bases and V by 5 bases; bases with no gene match: 7. Germline CDR1 reads MNHEY; CDR2 reads SVGAGI.

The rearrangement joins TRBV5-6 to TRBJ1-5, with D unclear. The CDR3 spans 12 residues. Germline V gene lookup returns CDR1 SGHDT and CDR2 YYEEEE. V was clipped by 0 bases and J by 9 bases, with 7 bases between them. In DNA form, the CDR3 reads TGTGCCAGCAGCTTGGCCCGAGGGCCCCAGCATTTT. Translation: CASSLARGPQHF. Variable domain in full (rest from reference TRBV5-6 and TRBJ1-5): DAGVTQSPTHLIKTRGQQVTLRCSPKSGHDTVSWYQQALGQGPQFIFQYYEEEERQRGNFPDRFSGHQFPNYSSELNVNALLLGDSALYLCASSLARGPQHFGDGTRLSIL.

The CDR3 DNA sequence: TGTGCCAGCAGCTTCTCTAGCGGACAAGAGACCCAGTACTTC. It yields the protein CASSFSSGQETQYF. The gene calls are TRBV7-9 and TRBJ2-5; 7 bases map to TRBD2. CDR1 is SEHNR and CDR2 is FQNEAQ in the germline V gene (reference sequence). CDR3 length: 14 amino acids. The V segment lost 3 bases and the J segment 2 bases; nucleotides outside the gene matches: 3.

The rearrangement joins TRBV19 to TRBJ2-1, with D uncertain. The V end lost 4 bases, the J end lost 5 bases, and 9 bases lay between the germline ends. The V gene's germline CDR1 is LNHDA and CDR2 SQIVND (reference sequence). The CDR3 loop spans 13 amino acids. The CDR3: CASSRAIHNEQFF. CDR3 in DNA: TGTGCCAGTAGTAGGGCCATCCACAATGAGCAGTTCTTC.

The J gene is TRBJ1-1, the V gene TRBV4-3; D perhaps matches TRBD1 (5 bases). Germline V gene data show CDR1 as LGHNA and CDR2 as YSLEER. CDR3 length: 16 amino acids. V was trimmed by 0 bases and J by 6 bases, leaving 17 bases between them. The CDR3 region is CASSQDWGKRVAEAFF. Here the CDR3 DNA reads TGCGCCAGCAGCCAAGATTGGGGGAAGCGGGTCGCTGAAGCTTTCTTT.

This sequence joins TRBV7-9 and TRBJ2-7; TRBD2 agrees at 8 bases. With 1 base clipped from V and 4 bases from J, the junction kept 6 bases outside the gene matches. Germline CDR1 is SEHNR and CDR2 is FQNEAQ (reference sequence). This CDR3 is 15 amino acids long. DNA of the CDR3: TGTGCCAGCAGCTTAGAGGCGGGGGGATCGTACGAGCAGTACTTC. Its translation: CASSLEAGGSYEQYF. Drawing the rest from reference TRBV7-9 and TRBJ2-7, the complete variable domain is DTGVSQNPRHKITKRGQNVTFRCDPISEHNRLYWYRQTLGQGPEFLTYFQNEAQLEKSRLLSDRFSAERPKGSFSTLEIQRTEQGDSAMYLCASSLEAGGSYEQYFGPGTRLTVT.